This TCR beta chain is from a study of graft-versus-host responses after intestinal transplantation. The overall study: All of the recipients had induction that used anti-thymocyte globulin, then tacrolimus and steroids for around three years. General study results and limits: Ileal or blood samples showed some GvH clones first, and such clones were also found in recipient marrow.

About this clone itself: Antigen: not known.

Produced via immunoSEQ multiplex PCR; TCRdb's table is partial and in-frame only. Of tens of thousands of clones in the sample, roughly 94% are singletons; the top ten hold over 0.4%. This CDR3 has 16 residues. Trimming shortened V by 9 bases and J by 4 bases, and 23 bases separated the two germline ends. Looked up from germline, CDR1 is MNHEY and CDR2 is SMNVEV (reference sequence). This specimen was unstimulated CD8+ T cells sorted from spleen or lymph node cells, taken before intestinal transplant. The sequence was obtained from a human donor who received an intestinal transplant. This chain links TRBV27 with TRBJ2-3; TRBD1 is a possible D gene (6 bases). CDR3 sequence: CASRTERSFSADTQYF. The CDR3, as DNA: TGTGCCAGTCGGACAGAACGAAGTTTTAGCGCAGATACGCAGTATTTT.